This T cell receptor (beta chain) was recorded in a study of read filtering for tumor transcriptome and immune sequencing (dated by TCRdb to the early 2020s). As for the study more broadly: The cohort had about 17 male and roughly 14 female patients with a mean age of about 71 years, ranging from 47 to 80. TCR repertoires obtained by targeted immune repertoire sequencing and by bulk whole-transcriptome sequencing performed on the same bone marrow samples were compared. Under revised international staging, about 8 patients fell into R-ISS I, some 15 into R-ISS II and 6 or 7 into R-ISS III. Per sample, about 4.05 to 10.27 million TCR-region mapped reads were obtained with IR-seq, compared with only roughly 80 to 1273 with RNA-seq. After DNase treatment, whole-transcriptome libraries were prepared with the TruSeq RNA Access Library Prep Kit. One of the main goals was to work out a read-filtering strategy for immune repertoire data, in particular whether clonotypes backed by only a single read should be removed.

Overall study results and their limits: The correlation between IR-seq and RNA-seq shared clonotype proportions rose when single-read clonotypes were removed. Single-read clonotypes made up roughly four fifths of clonotypes but only approximately 3.2% of total reads in IR-seq, compared with more than 65% of clonotypes and 44.6% of reads in RNA-seq. Compared with RNA-seq, IR-seq captured clonotypes at much greater depth and more reliably, and a smaller IR-seq throughput was enough to identify most of the shared clonotypes. The sorted CD138-negative fraction was a mixed bone marrow immune population, not purified T cells.

Bone marrow was sampled from every patient at the time of active disease. Isolation of bone marrow mononuclear cells was performed by Ficoll-Hypaque density gradient centrifugation. Myeloma plasma cells were removed and CD138-negative cells were obtained by negative selection following labeling with CD138 magnetic microbeads on a MACS separator. The purity of the isolated cells was checked by flow cytometry with CD138 antibodies on an Attune NxT. TRIzol reagent was used to extract total RNA, and a NanoDrop spectrophotometer was used to quantify the extracted RNA. For each patient, paired RNA-seq and IR-seq were run on the CD138-negative bone marrow sample from that patient. Starting from roughly 410 ng RNA, TCR libraries were constructed with the Immunoverse kit using molecular barcoded adaptors that cover the alpha/delta and beta/gamma chains. TCR library preparation used the same RNA that was used for transcriptome sequencing. An Illumina HiSeq 4000 with 2 x 150 cycles was used to sequence the TCR libraries. Per the source publication's procedure: Using MiXCR, which included quality filtering and error correction, TCR reads were aligned to human V, D, J and C references and then assembled into CDR3 clonotypes. Clonotype counts and gene usage diversity were analyzed with the tcR package in R. For inspection of raw mapping reads, RNA-seq reads were mapped by STAR aligner version 2.5.3a onto GRCh37 of the human genome. To test how sequencing depth affected the clonotypes detected, IR-seq fastq files were randomly downsampled with Seqtk 1.3. The public reads were reprocessed in TCRdb via fastp at Q25 and MiXCR, keeping in-frame beta chains. Every distinct CDR3 protein forms one entry, paired with its most common genes and DNA. The V and J calls shown here were made by TCRdb, not taken from the authors' results. The sample data list about 90,000 distinct CDR3 sequences, and approximately 13% of these were observed just once. 15% of the sample is in the top ten clones.

The table lists this clonotype with many counts. Its specific antigen is unknown. No clone much larger than this one lies a single base away; base qualities are absent. The CDR3 covers 12 residues, taking in both the cysteine and the phenylalanine. The read is trimmed to its CDR3 DNA, 36 bases read in frame from base 1. CDR1 and CDR2, per the germline V gene, are SGHAT and FQNNGV. V is reduced by 10 bases and J by 3 bases, leaving a spacing of 10 bases between them. The TCR originated in a donor over 35 with multiple myeloma. Sequenced input: a population of CD138-negative cells sorted from bone marrow. Reading the label with the study, this specimen's cell subset or site is: bone marrow mononuclear cells depleted of CD138+ plasma/myeloma cells by negative magnetic selection. The V gene is TRBV11-2 and the J gene is TRBJ2-1; a tentative D match to TRBD1 spans 5 bases. The CDR3 corresponds to CATRTGYNEQFF. The nucleotide sequence reads TGTGCCACCCGAACAGGCTACAATGAGCAGTTCTTC.